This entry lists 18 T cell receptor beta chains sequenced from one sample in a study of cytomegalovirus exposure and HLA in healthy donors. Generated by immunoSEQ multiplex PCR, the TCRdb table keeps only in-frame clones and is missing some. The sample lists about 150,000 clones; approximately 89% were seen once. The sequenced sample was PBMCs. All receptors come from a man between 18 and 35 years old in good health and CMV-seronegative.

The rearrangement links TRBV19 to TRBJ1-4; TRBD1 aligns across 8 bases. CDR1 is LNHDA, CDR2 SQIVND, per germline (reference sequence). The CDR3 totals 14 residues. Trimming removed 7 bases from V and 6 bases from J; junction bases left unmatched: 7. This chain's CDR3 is CASIRTGRDEKLFF. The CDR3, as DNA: TGTGCCAGTATACGGACAGGGAGGGATGAAAAACTGTTTTTT.

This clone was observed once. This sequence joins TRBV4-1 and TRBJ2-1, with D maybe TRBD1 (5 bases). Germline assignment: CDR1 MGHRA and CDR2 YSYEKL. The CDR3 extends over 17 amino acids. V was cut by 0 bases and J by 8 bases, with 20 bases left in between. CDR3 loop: CASSQDRAGPLLDEQFF. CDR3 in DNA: TGCGCCAGCAGCCAAGATCGTGCAGGGCCCCTTTTGGATGAGCAGTTCTTC.

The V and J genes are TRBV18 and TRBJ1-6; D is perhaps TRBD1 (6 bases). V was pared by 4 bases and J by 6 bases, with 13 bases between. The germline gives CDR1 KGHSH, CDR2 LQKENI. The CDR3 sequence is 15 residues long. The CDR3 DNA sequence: TGTGCCAGCTCACAAAGGACAGTCATTAATTCACCCCTCCACTTT. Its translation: CASSQRTVINSPLHF.

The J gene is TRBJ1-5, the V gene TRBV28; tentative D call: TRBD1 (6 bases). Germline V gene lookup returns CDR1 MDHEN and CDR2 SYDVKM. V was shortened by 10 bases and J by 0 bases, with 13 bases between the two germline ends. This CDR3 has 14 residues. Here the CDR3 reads CAMAATGSNQPQHF. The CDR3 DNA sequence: TGTGCCATGGCAGCGACAGGTAGCAATCAGCCCCAGCATTTT.

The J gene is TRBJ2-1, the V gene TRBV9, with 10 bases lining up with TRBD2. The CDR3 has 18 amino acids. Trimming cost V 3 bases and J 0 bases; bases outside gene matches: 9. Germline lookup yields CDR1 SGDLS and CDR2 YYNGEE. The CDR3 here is CASSASPGLANSYNEQFF. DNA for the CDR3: TGTGCCAGCAGCGCCTCCCCGGGACTAGCGAACTCCTACAATGAGCAGTTCTTC. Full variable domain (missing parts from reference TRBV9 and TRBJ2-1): DSGVTQTPKHLITATGQRVTLRCSPRSGDLSVYWYQQSLDQGLQFLIQYYNGEERAKGNILERFSAQQFPDLHSELNLSSLELGDSALYFCASSASPGLANSYNEQFFGPGTRLTVL.

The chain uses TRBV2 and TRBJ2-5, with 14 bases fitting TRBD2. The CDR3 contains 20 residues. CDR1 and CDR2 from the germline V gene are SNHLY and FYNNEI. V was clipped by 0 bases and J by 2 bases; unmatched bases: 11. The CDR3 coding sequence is TGTGCCAGCAGTGAAGCGCCCGGGACTAGCGGGAGATCGGGGCAAGAGACCCAGTACTTC. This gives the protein CASSEAPGTSGRSGQETQYF.

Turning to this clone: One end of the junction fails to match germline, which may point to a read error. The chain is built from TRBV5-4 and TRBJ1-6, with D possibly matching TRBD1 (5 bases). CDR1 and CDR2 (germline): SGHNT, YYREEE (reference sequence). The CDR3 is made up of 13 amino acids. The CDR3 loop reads CASSRDYNSPLHF. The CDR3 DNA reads TGTGCCAGCAGCCGGGACTATAACTCACCCCTCCACTTT.

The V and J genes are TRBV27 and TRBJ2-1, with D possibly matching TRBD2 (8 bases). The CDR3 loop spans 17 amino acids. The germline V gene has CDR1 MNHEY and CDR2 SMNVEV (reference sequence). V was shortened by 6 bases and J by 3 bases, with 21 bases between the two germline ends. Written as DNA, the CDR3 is TGTGCCAGCAGGGAAGCGGGAGTCCGGACAGGCTACAATGAGCAGTTCTTC. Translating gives CASREAGVRTGYNEQFF.

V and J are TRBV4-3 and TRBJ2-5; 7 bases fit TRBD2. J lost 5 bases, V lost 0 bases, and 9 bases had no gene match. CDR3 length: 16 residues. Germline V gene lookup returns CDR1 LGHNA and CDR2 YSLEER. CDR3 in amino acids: CASSQERGGGSETQYF. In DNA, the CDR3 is TGCGCCAGCAGCCAAGAACGGGGCGGGGGATCCGAGACCCAGTACTTC.

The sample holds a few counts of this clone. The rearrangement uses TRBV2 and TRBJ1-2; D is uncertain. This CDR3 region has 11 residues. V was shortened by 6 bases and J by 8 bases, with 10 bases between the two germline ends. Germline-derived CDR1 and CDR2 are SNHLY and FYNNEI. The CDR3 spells CASSLGGGYTF. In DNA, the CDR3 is TGTGCCAGCAGCCTCGGAGGAGGCTACACCTTC.

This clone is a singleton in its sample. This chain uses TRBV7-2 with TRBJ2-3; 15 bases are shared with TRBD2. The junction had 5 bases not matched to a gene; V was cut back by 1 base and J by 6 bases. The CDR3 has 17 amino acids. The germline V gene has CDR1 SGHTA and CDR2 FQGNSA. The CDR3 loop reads CASSLVGGTSGGDTQYF. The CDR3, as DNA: TGTGCCAGCAGCTTAGTAGGCGGGACTAGCGGGGGGGATACGCAGTATTTT.

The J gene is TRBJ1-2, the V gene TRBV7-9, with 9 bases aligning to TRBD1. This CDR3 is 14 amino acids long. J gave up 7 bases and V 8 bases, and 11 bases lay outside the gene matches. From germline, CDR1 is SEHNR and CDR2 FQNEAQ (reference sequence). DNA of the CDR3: TGTGCCAGCCGAATCACAGGGGGCTCGGCTGGCTACACCTTC. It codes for CASRITGGSAGYTF.

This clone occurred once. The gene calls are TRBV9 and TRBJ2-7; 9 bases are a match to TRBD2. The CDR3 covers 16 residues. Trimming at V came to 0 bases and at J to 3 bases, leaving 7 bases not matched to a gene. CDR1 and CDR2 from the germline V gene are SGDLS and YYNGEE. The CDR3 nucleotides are TGTGCCAGCAGCGTAGCAGCGGGGGGCCGATACTACGAGCAGTACTTC. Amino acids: CASSVAAGGRYYEQYF.

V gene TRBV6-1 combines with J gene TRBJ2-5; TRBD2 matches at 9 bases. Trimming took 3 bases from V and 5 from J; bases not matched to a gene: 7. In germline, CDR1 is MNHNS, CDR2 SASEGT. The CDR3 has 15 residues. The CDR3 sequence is CASSERLAGRETQYF. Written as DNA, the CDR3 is TGTGCCAGCAGTGAGAGGCTAGCGGGGCGCGAGACCCAGTACTTC.

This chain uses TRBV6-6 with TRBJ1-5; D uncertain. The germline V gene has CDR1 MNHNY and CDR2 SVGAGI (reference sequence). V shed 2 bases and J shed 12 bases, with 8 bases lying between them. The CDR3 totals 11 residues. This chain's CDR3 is CASSYAGSQHF. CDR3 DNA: TGTGCCAGCAGTTACGCAGGCAGCCAGCATTTT.

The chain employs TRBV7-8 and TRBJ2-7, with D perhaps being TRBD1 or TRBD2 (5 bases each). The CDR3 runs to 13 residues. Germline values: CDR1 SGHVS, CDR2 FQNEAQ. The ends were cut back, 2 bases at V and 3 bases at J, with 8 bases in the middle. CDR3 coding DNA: TGTGCCAGCAGCTTACTTGGGGGCTACGAGCAGTACGTC. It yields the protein CASSLLGGYEQYV.

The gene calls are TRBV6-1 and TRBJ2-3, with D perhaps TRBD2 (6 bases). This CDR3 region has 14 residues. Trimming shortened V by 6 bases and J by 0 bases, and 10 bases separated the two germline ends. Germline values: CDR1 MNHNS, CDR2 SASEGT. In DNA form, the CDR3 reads TGTGCCAGCAGCCAGGGACTTAGCACAGATACGCAGTATTTT. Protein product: CASSQGLSTDTQYF.

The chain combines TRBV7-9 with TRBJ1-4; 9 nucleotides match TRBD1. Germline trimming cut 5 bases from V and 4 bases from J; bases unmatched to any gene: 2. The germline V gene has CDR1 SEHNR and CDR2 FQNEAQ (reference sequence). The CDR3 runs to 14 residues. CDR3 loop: CASSQDRGNEKLFF. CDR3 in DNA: TGTGCCAGCAGCCAGGACAGGGGTAATGAAAAACTGTTTTTT.